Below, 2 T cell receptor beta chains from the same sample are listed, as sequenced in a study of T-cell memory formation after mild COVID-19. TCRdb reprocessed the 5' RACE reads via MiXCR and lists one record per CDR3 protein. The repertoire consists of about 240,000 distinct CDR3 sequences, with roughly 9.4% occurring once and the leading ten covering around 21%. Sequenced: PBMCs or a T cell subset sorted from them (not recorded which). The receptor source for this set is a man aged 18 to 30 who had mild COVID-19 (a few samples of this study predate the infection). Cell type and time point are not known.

CDR3 in amino acids: CASSTQGTDTQYF. The DNA for the CDR3 is TGCGCCAGCAGCACACAGGGAACAGATACGCAGTATTTT. The chain has TRBV5-1 and TRBJ2-3; D perhaps matches TRBD1 (6 bases). With 4 bases removed from V and 3 bases from J, the gap between germline ends came to 9 bases. Germline-derived CDR1 and CDR2 are SGHRS and YFSETQ. CDR3 length equals 13 residues.

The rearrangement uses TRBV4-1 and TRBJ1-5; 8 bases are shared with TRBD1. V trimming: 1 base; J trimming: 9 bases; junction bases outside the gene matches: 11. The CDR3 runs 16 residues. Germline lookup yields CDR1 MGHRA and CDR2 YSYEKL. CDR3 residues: CASSQGPGTGASPQHF. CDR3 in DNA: TGCGCCAGCAGCCAAGGCCCCGGGACAGGCGCCTCGCCCCAGCATTTT.